This T cell receptor beta chain is from a study of blood T cell repertoires in COVID-19. Study overall: Samples came from the United States, Italy and Spain, spanning acute and convalescent COVID-19. In each case, the material was cDNA or gDNA derived from T cells, B-cell-depleted T cells, or PBMCs.

Trimming took off 4 bases at V and 7 bases at J, with 8 bases between the two ends. CDR1 and CDR2 (germline): SGHTA, FQGNSA. This CDR3 has 12 residues. Per the original methods: Amplifying reference gene primers gave estimates of nucleated cell counts. Some clones are missing from TCRdb's copy, which holds only in-frame ones; the method was immunoSEQ multiplex PCR. The DNA was the basis for D and trimming; V, J and clone size are from that table. The sample lists some 150,000 clones, about 91% occurring once. The TCR originated in a woman aged 55-70 years with acute or convalescent COVID-19. The sequenced material came from peripheral blood. The V and J genes are TRBV7-2 and TRBJ1-3; TRBD1 might be the D (5 bases). The CDR3 DNA sequence: TGTGCCAGCAGCTCGCAGGGTAACACCATATATTTT. Protein sequence: CASSSQGNTIYF.